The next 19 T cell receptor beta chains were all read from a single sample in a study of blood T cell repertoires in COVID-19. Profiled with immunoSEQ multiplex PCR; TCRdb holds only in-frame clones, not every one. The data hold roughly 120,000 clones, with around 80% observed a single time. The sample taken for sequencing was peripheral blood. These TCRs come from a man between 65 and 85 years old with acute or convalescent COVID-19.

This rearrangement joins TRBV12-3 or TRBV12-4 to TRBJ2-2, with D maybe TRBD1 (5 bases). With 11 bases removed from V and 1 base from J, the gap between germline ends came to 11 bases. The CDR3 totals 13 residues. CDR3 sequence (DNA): TGTGCCTCGCATAGGGGGAACACCGGGGAGCTGTTTTTT. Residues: CASHRGNTGELFF.

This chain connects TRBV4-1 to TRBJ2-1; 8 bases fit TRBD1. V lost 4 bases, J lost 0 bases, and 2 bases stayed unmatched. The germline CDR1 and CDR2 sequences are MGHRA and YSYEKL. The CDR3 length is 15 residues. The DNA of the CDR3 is TGCGCCAGCAGCCCAACAGGGGGCTCCTACAATGAGCAGTTCTTC. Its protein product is CASSPTGGSYNEQFF.

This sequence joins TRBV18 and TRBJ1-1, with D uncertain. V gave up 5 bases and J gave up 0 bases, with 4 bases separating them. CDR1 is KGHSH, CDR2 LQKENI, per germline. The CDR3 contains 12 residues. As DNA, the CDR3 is TGTGCCAGCTCAGCGATGAACACTGAAGCTTTCTTT. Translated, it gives CASSAMNTEAFF.

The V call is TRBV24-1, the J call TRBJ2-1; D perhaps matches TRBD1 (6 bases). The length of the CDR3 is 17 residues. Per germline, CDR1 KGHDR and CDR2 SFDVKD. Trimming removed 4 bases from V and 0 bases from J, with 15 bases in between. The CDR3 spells CATSDQGHPSSYNEQFF. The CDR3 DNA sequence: TGTGCCACCAGTGACCAGGGACACCCGAGCTCCTACAATGAGCAGTTCTTC.

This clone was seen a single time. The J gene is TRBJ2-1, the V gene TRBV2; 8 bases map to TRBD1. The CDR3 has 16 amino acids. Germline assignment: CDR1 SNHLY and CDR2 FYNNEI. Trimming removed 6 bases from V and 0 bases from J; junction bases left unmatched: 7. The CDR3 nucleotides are TGTGCCAGCAGCAGAACAGGGGGTTCCTCCTACAATGAGCAGTTCTTC. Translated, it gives CASSRTGGSSYNEQFF.

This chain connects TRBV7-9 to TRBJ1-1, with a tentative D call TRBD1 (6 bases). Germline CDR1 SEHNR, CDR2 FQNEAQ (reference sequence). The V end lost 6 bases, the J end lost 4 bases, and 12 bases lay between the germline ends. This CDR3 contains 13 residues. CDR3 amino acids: CASRGGGSTEAFF. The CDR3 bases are TGTGCCAGCAGAGGGGGGGGAAGCACTGAAGCTTTCTTT.

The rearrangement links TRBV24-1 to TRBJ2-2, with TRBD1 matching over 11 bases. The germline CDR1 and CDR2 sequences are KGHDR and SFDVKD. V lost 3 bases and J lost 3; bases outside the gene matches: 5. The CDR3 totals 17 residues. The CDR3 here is CATSDTPGQGDTGELFF. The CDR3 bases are TGTGCCACCAGTGATACACCGGGACAGGGGGACACCGGGGAGCTGTTTTTT.

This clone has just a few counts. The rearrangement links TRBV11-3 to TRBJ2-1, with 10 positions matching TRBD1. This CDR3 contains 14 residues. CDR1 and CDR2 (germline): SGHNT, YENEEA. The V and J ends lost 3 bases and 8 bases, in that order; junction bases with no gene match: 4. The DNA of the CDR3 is TGTGCCAGCAGCTTGGGGACAGGGGCCTATGAGCAGTTCTTC. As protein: CASSLGTGAYEQFF.

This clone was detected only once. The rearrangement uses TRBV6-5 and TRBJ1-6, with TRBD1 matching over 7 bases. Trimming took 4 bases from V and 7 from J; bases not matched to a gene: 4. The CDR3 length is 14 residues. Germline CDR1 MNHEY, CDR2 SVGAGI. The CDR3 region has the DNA TGTGCCAGCAGTTTAGGGACAGCAAATTCACCCCTCCACTTT. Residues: CASSLGTANSPLHF.

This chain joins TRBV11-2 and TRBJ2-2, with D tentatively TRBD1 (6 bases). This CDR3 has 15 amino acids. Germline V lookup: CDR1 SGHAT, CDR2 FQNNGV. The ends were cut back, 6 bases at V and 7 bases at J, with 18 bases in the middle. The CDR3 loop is CASSWLRGNGGELFF. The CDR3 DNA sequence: TGTGCCAGCAGTTGGCTAAGGGGGAACGGCGGGGAGCTGTTTTTT.

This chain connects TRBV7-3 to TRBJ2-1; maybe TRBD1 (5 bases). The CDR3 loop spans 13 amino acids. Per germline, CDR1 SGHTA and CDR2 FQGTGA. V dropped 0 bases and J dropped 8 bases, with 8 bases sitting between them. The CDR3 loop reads CASSLTFRDEQFF. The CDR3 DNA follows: TGTGCCAGCAGCTTAACCTTCAGGGATGAGCAGTTCTTC.

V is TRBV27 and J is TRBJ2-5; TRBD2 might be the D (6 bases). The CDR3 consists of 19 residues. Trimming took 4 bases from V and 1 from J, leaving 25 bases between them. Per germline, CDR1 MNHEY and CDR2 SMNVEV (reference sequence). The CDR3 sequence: CASSSVLVAGPNIQETQYF. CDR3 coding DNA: TGTGCCAGCAGTTCTGTCCTAGTTGCGGGACCAAACATCCAAGAGACCCAGTACTTC.

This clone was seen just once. DNA of the CDR3: TGTGCCAGCAGTCAACAGGGGAATAAAGCCAAAAACATTCAGTACTTC. As protein: CASSQQGNKAKNIQYF. The chain recombines TRBV6-6 with TRBJ2-4; TRBD1 matches 7 bases. J gave up 0 bases and V 5 bases, and 7 bases lay outside the gene matches. The CDR3 has 16 residues. Germline V CDR1 and CDR2: MNHNY, SVGAGI (reference sequence).

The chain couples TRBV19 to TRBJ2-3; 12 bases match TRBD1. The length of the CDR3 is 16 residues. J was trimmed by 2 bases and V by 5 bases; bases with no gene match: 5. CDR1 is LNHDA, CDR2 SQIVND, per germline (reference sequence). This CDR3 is CASSDRDRGPTDTQYF. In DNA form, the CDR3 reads TGTGCCAGTAGTGACCGGGACAGGGGGCCCACAGATACGCAGTATTTT.

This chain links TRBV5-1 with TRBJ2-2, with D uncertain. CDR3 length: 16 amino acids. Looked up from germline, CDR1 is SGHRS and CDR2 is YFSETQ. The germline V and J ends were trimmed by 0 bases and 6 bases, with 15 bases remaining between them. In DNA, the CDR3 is TGCGCCAGCAGCTTGGTAATCGGCAGAGGCGCCGGGGAGCTGTTTTTT. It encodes CASSLVIGRGAGELFF. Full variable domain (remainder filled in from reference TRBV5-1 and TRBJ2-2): KAGVTQTPRYLIKTRGQQVTLSCSPISGHRSVSWYQQTPGQGLQFLFEYFSETQRNKGNFPGRFSGRQFSNSRSEMNVSTLELGDSALYLCASSLVIGRGAGELFFGEGSRLTVL.

The CDR3 sequence is CASSQDLGHMTNSPLHF. DNA for the CDR3: TGCGCCAGCAGCCAAGATCTAGGTCATATGACGAATTCACCCCTCCACTTT. This sequence joins TRBV4-1 and TRBJ1-6; D not resolved. Trimming left V 0 bases short and J 7 bases short, with 16 bases between. There are 17 residues in the CDR3. The germline V gene encodes CDR1 MGHRA and CDR2 YSYEKL.

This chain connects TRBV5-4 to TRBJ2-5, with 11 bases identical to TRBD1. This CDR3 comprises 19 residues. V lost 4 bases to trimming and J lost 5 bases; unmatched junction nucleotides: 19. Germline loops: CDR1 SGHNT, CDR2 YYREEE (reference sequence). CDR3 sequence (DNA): TGTGCCAGCAGCCCAGCCGCGGACAGGGGGCTCCGGGAGAGGGAGACCCAGTACTTC. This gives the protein CASSPAADRGLRERETQYF.

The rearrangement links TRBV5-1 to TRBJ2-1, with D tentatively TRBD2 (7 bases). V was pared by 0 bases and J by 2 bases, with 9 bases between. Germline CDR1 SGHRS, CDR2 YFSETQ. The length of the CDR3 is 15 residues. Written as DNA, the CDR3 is TGCGCCAGCAGCTTGGTAGGGGGGGCCTACAATGAGCAGTTCTTC. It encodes CASSLVGGAYNEQFF.

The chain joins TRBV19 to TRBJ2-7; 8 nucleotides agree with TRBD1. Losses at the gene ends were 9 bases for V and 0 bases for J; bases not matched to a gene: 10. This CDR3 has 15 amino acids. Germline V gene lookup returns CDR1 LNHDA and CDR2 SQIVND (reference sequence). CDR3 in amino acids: CASRTSGTGSYEQYF. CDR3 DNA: TGTGCCAGCAGAACATCCGGGACAGGCTCCTACGAGCAGTACTTC.